Shown below are 16 T cell receptor beta chains from a single sample sequenced in a study of blood T cell repertoires in COVID-19. Assay: immunoSEQ multiplex PCR; the TCRdb copy retains only in-frame clones and omits some. The repertoire consists of some 15,000 clones, with roughly 87% occurring once and the leading ten covering roughly 5.6%. Sequencing was carried out using peripheral blood. The receptors derive from a human donor in a cohort sampled during active COVID-19.

The genes are TRBV7-9 and TRBJ2-1; TRBD1 matches 7 bases. CDR3 length: 16 residues. Germline V gene sequence: CDR1 SEHNR, CDR2 FQNEAQ (reference sequence). The ends lost 5 bases at V and 2 bases at J; junction bases unmatched: 9. CDR3 residues: CASSASTGFPYNEQFF. For the CDR3, the DNA is TGTGCCAGCAGCGCATCGACAGGGTTCCCCTACAATGAGCAGTTCTTC.

This chain joins TRBV10-3 and TRBJ2-2, with 11 bases fitting TRBD2. The CDR3 spans 15 residues. Losses at the gene ends were 2 bases for V and 6 bases for J; bases not matched to a gene: 2. The germline V gene encodes CDR1 ENHRY and CDR2 SYGVKD. The CDR3 loop reads CAISEVAGGAGELFF. The CDR3 coding sequence is TGTGCCATCAGTGAGGTAGCGGGAGGGGCCGGGGAGCTGTTTTTT.

The CDR3 DNA sequence: TGTGCCAGCAGCCAAATGGGGGGGGGCACTGAAGCTTTCTTT. The encoded protein is CASSQMGGGTEAFF. The J gene is TRBJ1-1, the V gene TRBV28, with a weak D call TRBD1 (5 bases). This CDR3 contains 14 residues. V lost 6 bases and J lost 4, with 15 bases in between. Germline CDR1 and CDR2: MDHEN and SYDVKM.

This clone occurred a few times. The chain carries TRBV7-6 and TRBJ2-1; perhaps TRBD1 as D (5 bases). CDR1 and CDR2 from the germline V gene are SGHVS and FNYEAQ. The length of the CDR3 is 12 residues. The V end was cut by 3 bases, the J end by 7 bases, with 7 bases between. The CDR3 sequence: CASSFNRNEQFF. The CDR3 DNA reads as TGTGCCAGCAGCTTTAACAGGAATGAGCAGTTCTTC.

The chain uses TRBV6-5 and TRBJ2-1, with D possibly being TRBD1 (6 bases). The germline gives CDR1 MNHEY, CDR2 SVGAGI. V was trimmed by 6 bases and J by 10 bases, leaving 16 bases between them. There are 13 residues in the CDR3. CDR3 bases: TGTGCCAGCAGAACCCCGGGACATTCCGAGCAGTTCTTC. This codes for CASRTPGHSEQFF.

The chain joins TRBV12-5 to TRBJ2-5; TRBD1 is a possible D gene (5 bases). Germline CDR1 reads LGHNT; CDR2 reads FRNRAP. The ends were cut back, 6 bases at V and 1 base at J, with 21 bases in the middle. The CDR3 is 17 residues long. The CDR3 sequence is CASGHCLQGWVQETQYF. The CDR3 region has the DNA TGTGCTAGTGGCCACTGCCTGCAGGGTTGGGTCCAAGAGACCCAGTACTTC.

A single count supports this clone. The chain is built from TRBV6-1 and TRBJ2-7; D is perhaps TRBD2 (5 bases). The CDR3 runs to 14 residues. Germline CDR1 and CDR2: MNHNS and SASEGT. V was shortened by 3 bases and J by 3 bases, with 12 bases between the two germline ends. CDR3 coding DNA: TGTGCCAGCAGTGAGGGTGGAGCGGACTACGAGCAGTACTTC. Translated, it gives CASSEGGADYEQYF.

The rearrangement uses TRBV14 and TRBJ1-4; 8 bases match TRBD1. Germline V CDR1 and CDR2: SGHDN, FVKESK. The V and J ends lost 5 bases and 8 bases, in that order; junction bases with no gene match: 10. CDR3 length equals 15 residues. The DNA of the CDR3 is TGTGCCAGCAGCGGTCCCGGGACAGGATTCGAAAAACTGTTTTTT. It specifies CASSGPGTGFEKLFF.

This chain joins TRBV28 and TRBJ2-5; a weak D match, TRBD1 (6 bases). The CDR3 covers 15 residues. Trimming shortened V by 7 bases and J by 2 bases, and 17 bases separated the two germline ends. Germline CDR1 MDHEN, CDR2 SYDVKM. Here the CDR3 reads CASIASGAGQETQYF. The CDR3 nucleotides are TGTGCCAGCATCGCCTCAGGGGCAGGACAAGAGACCCAGTACTTC. Looking up the rest from reference TRBV28 and TRBJ2-5 gives the full variable domain: DVKVTQSSRYLVKRTGEKVFLECVQDMDHENMFWYRQDPGLGLRLIYFSYDVKMKEKGDIPEGYSVSREKKERFSLILESASTNQTSMYLCASIASGAGQETQYFGPGTRLLVL.

The chain combines TRBV28 with TRBJ2-3, with D perhaps TRBD2 (5 bases). Germline V gene data show CDR1 as MDHEN and CDR2 as SYDVKM. The CDR3 runs 14 residues. Between the trimmed V and J ends, which lost 0 bases and 4 bases, there was a span of 8 bases. CDR3 in DNA: TGTGCCAGCAGTTTATGGGTGAGGGCAGATACGCAGTATTTT. It specifies CASSLWVRADTQYF. The variable domain in full, with the rest retrieved from reference TRBV28 and TRBJ2-3, is DVKVTQSSRYLVKRTGEKVFLECVQDMDHENMFWYRQDPGLGLRLIYFSYDVKMKEKGDIPEGYSVSREKKERFSLILESASTNQTSMYLCASSLWVRADTQYFGPGTRLTVL.

This clone was picked up one time. This sequence joins TRBV7-3 and TRBJ2-2, with 7 bases that match TRBD2. The CDR3 has 16 amino acids. Germline-derived CDR1 and CDR2 are SGHTA and FQGTGA. J lost 4 bases, V lost 5 bases, and 10 bases had no gene match. This CDR3 is CASSPRRAGVTGELFF. The CDR3 DNA follows: TGTGCCAGCAGCCCCCGACGCGCGGGAGTCACCGGGGAGCTGTTTTTT.

This sequence joins TRBV14 and TRBJ2-3; a weak D match, TRBD2 (5 bases). The germline CDR1 and CDR2 sequences are SGHDN and FVKESK. This CDR3 has 15 residues. Trimming removed 1 base from V and 6 bases from J, with 14 bases in between. The CDR3 nucleotides are TGTGCCAGCAGCCAAGCAGGAGGCAGATGGGATACGCAGTATTTT. It encodes CASSQAGGRWDTQYF.

V usage is TRBV9 and J usage is TRBJ2-5; TRBD1 might be the D (6 bases). CDR3 length: 15 residues. Between the trimmed V and J ends, which lost 0 bases and 4 bases, there was a span of 13 bases. Germline CDR1 and CDR2: SGDLS and YYNGEE. The CDR3 spells CASSVATGSGETQYF. Here the CDR3 DNA reads TGTGCCAGCAGCGTAGCTACAGGGAGCGGAGAGACCCAGTACTTC.

The chain carries TRBV2 and TRBJ2-3; TRBD2 aligns across 12 bases. Germline V gives CDR1 SNHLY, CDR2 FYNNEI. Trimming at V came to 6 bases and at J to 6 bases, leaving 7 bases not matched to a gene. This CDR3 has 15 residues. In nucleotides, the CDR3 is TGTGCCAGCAGACGACTAGCGGGAGCTGCTGATACGCAGTATTTT. It specifies CASRRLAGAADTQYF. Based on the CDR3 plus reference TRBV2 and TRBJ2-3, the full variable domain is EPEVTQTPSHQVTQMGQEVILRCVPISNHLYFYWYRQILGQKVEFLVSFYNNEISEKSEIFDDQFSVERPDGSNFTLKIRSTKLEDSAMYFCASRRLAGAADTQYFGPGTRLTVL.

In this sample, this clone turned up a few times. The chain uses TRBV3-1 (or the pseudogene TRBV3-2) and TRBJ2-3; TRBD2 agrees at 9 bases. The CDR3 runs to 13 residues. Germline CDR1 and CDR2: LGHDT and YNNKEL (reference sequence). V trimming: 1 base; J trimming: 8 bases; junction bases outside the gene matches: 1. This chain's CDR3 is CASSQGAGGTQYF. As DNA, the CDR3 is TGTGCCAGCAGCCAAGGAGCGGGGGGTACGCAGTATTTT.

The chain has TRBV10-2 and TRBJ1-4, with D possibly matching TRBD1 (6 bases). V lost 7 bases and J 7 bases, leaving 19 bases between the germline ends. The CDR3 runs 15 residues. Germline lookup yields CDR1 WSHSY and CDR2 SAAADI. The CDR3 bases are TGCGCCAGCACGACTCAGACAGGTGCAGGTGAAAAACTGTTTTTT. Amino acid sequence: CASTTQTGAGEKLFF.